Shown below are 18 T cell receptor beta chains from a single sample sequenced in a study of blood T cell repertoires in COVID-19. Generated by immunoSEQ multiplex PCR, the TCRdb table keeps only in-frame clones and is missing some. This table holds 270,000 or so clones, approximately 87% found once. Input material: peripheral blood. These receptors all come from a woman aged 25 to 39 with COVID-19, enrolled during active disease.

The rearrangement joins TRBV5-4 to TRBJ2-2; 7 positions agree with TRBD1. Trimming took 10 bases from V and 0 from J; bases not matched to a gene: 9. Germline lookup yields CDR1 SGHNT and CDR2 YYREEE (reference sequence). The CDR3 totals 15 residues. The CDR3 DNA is TGTGCCCTGACCTTGGGACAGCCGAACACCGGGGAGCTGTTTTTT. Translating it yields CALTLGQPNTGELFF.

CDR3 DNA sequence: TGTGCCAGCAGCCCGGGACAGTCATGGGAGACCCAGTACTTC. Translation gives CASSPGQSWETQYF. V and J are TRBV3-1 (or the pseudogene TRBV3-2) and TRBJ2-5; 7 bases map to TRBD1. J was trimmed by 5 bases and V by 4 bases; bases with no gene match: 7. The CDR3 spans 14 residues. Germline CDR1 is LGHDT and CDR2 is YNNKEL (reference sequence).

The CDR3 region has the DNA TGCGCCAGCAGCCATTCCGGGACAGGGTTAGAGACCCAGTACTTC. Its protein is CASSHSGTGLETQYF. The V call is TRBV4-1, the J call TRBJ2-5, with 9 bases identical to TRBD1. Germline V gives CDR1 MGHRA, CDR2 YSYEKL. The CDR3 has 15 residues. V lost 3 bases to trimming and J lost 4 bases; unmatched junction nucleotides: 6.

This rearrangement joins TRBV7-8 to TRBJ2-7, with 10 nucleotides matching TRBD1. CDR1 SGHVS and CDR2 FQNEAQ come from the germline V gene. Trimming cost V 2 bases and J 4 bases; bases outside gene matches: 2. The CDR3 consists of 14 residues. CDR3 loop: CASSLLGQGYEQYF. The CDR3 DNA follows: TGTGCCAGCAGCTTACTGGGACAGGGGTACGAGCAGTACTTC.

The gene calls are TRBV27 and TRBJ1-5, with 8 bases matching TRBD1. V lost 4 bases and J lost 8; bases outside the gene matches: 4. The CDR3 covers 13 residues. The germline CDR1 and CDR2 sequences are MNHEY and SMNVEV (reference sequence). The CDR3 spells CASSWTGNEPQHF. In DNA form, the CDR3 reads TGTGCCAGCAGTTGGACAGGGAACGAGCCCCAGCATTTT.

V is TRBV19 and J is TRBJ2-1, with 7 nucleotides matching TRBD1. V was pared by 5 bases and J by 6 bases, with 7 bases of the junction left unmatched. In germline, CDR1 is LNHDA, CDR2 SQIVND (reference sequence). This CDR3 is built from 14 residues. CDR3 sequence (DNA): TGTGCCAGTAGTTACGGACAGGTGTTCAATGAGCAGTTCTTC. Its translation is CASSYGQVFNEQFF. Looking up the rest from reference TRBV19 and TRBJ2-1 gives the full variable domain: DGGITQSPKYLFRKEGQNVTLSCEQNLNHDAMYWYRQDPGQGLRLIYYSQIVNDFQKGDIAEGYSVSREKKESFPLTVTSAQKNPTAFYLCASSYGQVFNEQFFGPGTRLTVL.

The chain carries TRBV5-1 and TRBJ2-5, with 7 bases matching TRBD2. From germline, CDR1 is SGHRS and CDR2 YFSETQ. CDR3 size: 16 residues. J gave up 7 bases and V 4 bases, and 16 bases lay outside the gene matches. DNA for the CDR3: TGCGCCAGCAGCCCCCAAGCGGGGCAAGGCGGCGGGACCCAGTACTTC. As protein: CASSPQAGQGGGTQYF.

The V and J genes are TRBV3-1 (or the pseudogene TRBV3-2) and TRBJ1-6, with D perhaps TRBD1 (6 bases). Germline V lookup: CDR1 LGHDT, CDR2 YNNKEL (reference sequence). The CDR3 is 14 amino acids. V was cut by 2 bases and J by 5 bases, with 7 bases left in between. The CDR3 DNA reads TGTGCCAGCAGCCAACACAGGGATAATTCACCCCTCCACTTT. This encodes CASSQHRDNSPLHF.

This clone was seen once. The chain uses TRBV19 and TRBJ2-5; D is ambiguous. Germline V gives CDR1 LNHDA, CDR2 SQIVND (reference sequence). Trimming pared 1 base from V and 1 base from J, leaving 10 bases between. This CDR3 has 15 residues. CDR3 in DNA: TGTGCCAGTAGTATAGTGGCCCCCAGCCAAGAGACCCAGTACTTC. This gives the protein CASSIVAPSQETQYF.

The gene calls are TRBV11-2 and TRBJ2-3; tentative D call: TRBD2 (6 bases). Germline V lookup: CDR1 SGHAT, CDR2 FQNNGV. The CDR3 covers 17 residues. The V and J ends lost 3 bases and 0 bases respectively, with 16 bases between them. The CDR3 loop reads CASSFRLDSPSTDTQYF. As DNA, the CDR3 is TGTGCCAGCAGCTTCAGACTAGATTCCCCTAGCACAGATACGCAGTATTTT.

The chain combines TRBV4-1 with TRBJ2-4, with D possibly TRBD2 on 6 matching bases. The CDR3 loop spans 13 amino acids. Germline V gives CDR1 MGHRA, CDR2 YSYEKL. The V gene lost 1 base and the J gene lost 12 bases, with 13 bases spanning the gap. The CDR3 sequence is CASSQAGDPSQYF. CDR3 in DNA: TGCGCCAGCAGCCAAGCGGGGGACCCTTCTCAGTACTTC.

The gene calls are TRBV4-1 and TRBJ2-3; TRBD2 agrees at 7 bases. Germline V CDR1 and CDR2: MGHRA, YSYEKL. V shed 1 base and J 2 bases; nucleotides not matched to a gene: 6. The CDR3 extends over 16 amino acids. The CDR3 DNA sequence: TGCGCCAGCAGCCAAGCTGCCGGGGGGTTCACAGATACGCAGTATTTT. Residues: CASSQAAGGFTDTQYF.

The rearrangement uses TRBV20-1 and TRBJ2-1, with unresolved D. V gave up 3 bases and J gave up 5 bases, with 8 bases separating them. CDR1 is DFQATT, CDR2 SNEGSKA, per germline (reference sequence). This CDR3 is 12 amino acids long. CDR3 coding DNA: TGCAGTGCTAGTCAGGCCCACAATGAGCAGTTCTTC. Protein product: CSASQAHNEQFF.

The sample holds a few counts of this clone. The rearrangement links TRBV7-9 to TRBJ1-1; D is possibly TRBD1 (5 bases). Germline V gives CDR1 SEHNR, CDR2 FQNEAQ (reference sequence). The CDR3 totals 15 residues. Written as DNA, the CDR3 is TGTGCGGTGGGGAAGGGGTTCTTTGAGAACACTGAAGCTTTCTTT. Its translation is CAVGKGFFENTEAFF.

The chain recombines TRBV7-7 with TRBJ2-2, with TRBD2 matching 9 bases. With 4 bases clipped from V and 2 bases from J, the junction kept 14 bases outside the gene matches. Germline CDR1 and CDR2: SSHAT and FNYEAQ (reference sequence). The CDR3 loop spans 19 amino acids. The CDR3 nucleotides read TGTGCCAGCAGCTGCACCGGACTCGCGGGGGGGGTTAACACCGGGGAGCTGTTTTTT. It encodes CASSCTGLAGGVNTGELFF. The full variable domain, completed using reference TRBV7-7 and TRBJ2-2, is GAGVSQSPRYKVTKRGQDVTLRCDPISSHATLYWYQQALGQGPEFLTYFNYEAQPDKSGLPSDRFSAERPEGSISTLTIQRTEQRDSAMYRCASSCTGLAGGVNTGELFFGEGSRLTVL.

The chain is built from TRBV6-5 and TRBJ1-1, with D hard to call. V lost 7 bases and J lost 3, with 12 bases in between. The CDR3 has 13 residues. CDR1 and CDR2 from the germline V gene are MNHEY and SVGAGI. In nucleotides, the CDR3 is TGTGCCAGCATCTCGACAAGTTACACTGAAGCTTTCTTT. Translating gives CASISTSYTEAFF.

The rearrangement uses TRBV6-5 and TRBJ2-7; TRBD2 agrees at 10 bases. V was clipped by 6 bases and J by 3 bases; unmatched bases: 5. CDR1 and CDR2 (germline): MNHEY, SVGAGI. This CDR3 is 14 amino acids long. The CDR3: CASSAGLADYEQYF. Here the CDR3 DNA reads TGTGCCAGCAGCGCTGGACTAGCGGACTACGAGCAGTACTTC.

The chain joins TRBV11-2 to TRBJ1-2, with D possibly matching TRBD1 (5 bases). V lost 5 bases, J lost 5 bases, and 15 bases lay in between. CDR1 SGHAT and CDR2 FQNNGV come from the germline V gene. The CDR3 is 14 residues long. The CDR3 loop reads CASSLLGGSYGYTF. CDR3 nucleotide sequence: TGTGCCAGCAGCCTGCTCGGGGGGTCATATGGCTACACCTTC.